The 7 T cell receptor beta chains listed next were all sequenced from one sample in a study of blood T cell repertoires in COVID-19. Here immunoSEQ multiplex PCR was the method, and the copy in TCRdb shows in-frame clones only, minus some. Here the sample spans around 99,000 clones, 80% being singletons. Material for sequencing was peripheral blood. These receptors came from a man between 45 and 60 years old who had recovered from COVID-19.

The genes are TRBV6-5 and TRBJ1-1, with 7 bases aligning to TRBD1. There are 16 residues in the CDR3. Germline lookup yields CDR1 MNHEY and CDR2 SVGAGI. The J segment lost 4 bases and the V segment lost 4 bases, leaving 12 bases of the junction unmatched. The CDR3 loop is CASSSRENRGPTEAFF. The CDR3 nucleotides read TGTGCCAGCAGTTCGCGAGAGAACAGGGGACCCACTGAAGCTTTCTTT.

This clone was seen only a few times. The gene calls are TRBV18 and TRBJ2-1; 9 nucleotides agree with TRBD2. This CDR3 is 16 amino acids long. CDR1 is KGHSH and CDR2 is LQKENI in the germline V gene. Germline trimming cut 3 bases from V and 5 bases from J; bases unmatched to any gene: 8. Here the CDR3 reads CASSPRLADQNNEQFF. For the CDR3, the DNA is TGTGCCAGCTCACCTAGACTAGCGGACCAGAACAATGAGCAGTTCTTC.

The chain recombines TRBV4-3 with TRBJ2-3, with TRBD2 identical over 9 bases. Looked up from germline, CDR1 is LGHNA and CDR2 is YSLEER. The CDR3 is made up of 16 amino acids. V lost 1 base, J lost 6 bases, and 8 bases stayed unmatched. The CDR3, as DNA: TGCGCCAGCAGCCAAGGCGGTAGCGGGAGTGTGGATACGCAGTATTTT. Residues: CASSQGGSGSVDTQYF.

The chain uses TRBV25-1 and TRBJ2-7; D unresolved. V lost 7 bases to trimming and J lost 4 bases, with 17 bases between them. The V gene's germline CDR1 is MGHDK and CDR2 SYGVNS. The CDR3 runs 14 residues. CDR3 protein: CASTRGSQLYEQYF. In DNA, the CDR3 is TGTGCCAGCACCCGCGGTAGCCAACTATACGAGCAGTACTTC.

This chain connects TRBV6-6 to TRBJ1-4; perhaps TRBD1 as D (6 bases). The length of the CDR3 is 13 residues. Trimming removed 6 bases from V and 5 bases from J, with 10 bases in between. Germline values: CDR1 MNHNY, CDR2 SVGAGI (reference sequence). As DNA, the CDR3 is TGTGCCAGCAGGGGGGGGCGGAATGAAAAACTGTTTTTT. As protein: CASRGGRNEKLFF.

V usage is TRBV28 and J usage is TRBJ1-2; 9 bases are shared with TRBD1. V shed 8 bases and J 3 bases; nucleotides not matched to a gene: 13. Germline V CDR1 and CDR2: MDHEN, SYDVKM. CDR3 length: 16 amino acids. The CDR3 region is CASVGQGLRRDYGYTF. CDR3 in DNA: TGTGCCAGCGTCGGACAGGGGCTAAGGAGGGACTATGGCTACACCTTC.

CDR3 bases: TGTGCCAGCAGTTCCGACAGGGGTGAGCAGTTCTTC. It encodes CASSSDRGEQFF. The chain joins TRBV12-3 or TRBV12-4 to TRBJ2-1; 8 nucleotides line up with TRBD1. The CDR3 sequence is 12 residues long. The ends lost 4 bases at V and 9 bases at J; junction bases unmatched: 2.